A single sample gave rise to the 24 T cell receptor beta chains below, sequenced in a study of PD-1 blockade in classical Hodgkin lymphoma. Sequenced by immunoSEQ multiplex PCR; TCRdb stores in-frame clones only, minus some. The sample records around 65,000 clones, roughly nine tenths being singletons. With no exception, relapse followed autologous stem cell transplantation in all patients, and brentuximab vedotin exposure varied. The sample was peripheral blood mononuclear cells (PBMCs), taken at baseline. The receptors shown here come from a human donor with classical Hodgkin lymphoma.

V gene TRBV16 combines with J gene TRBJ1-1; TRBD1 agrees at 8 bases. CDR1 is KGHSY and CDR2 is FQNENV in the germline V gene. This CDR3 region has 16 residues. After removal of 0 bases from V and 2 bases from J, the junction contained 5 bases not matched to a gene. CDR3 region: CASSQSPGGFNTEAFF. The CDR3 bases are TGTGCCAGCAGCCAATCACCAGGGGGCTTTAACACTGAAGCTTTCTTT.

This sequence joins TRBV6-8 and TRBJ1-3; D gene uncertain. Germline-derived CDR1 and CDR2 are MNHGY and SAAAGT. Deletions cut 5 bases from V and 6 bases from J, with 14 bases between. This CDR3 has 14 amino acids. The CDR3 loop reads CASSEQPRENTIYF. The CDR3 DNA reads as TGTGCCAGCAGTGAACAGCCTCGGGAAAACACCATATATTTT.

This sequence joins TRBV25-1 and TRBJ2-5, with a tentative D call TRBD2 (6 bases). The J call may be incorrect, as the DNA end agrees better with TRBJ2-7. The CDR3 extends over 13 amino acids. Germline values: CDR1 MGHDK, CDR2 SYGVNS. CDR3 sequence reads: CASGGAGWNEQYF. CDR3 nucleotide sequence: TGTGCCAGTGGAGGGGCAGGGTGGAACGAGCAGTACTTC.

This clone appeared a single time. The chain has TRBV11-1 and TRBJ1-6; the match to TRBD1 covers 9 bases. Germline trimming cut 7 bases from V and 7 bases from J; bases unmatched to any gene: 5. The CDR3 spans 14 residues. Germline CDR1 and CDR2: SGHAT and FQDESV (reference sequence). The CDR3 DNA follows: TGTGCCAGCACCACGGACAGGGGAAATTCACCCCTCCACTTT. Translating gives CASTTDRGNSPLHF.

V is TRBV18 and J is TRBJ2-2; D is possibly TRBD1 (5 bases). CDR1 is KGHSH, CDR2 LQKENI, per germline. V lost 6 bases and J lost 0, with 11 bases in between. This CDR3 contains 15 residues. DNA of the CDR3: TGTGCCAGCTCGCCGACAGAGCCGAACACCGGGGAGCTGTTTTTT. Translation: CASSPTEPNTGELFF.

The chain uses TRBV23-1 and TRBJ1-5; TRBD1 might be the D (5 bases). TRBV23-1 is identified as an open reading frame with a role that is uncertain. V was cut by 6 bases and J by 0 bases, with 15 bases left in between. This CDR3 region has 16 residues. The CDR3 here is CASRGRSLYSNQPQHF. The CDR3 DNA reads TGCGCCAGCAGGGGGCGAAGCCTATATAGCAATCAGCCCCAGCATTTT.

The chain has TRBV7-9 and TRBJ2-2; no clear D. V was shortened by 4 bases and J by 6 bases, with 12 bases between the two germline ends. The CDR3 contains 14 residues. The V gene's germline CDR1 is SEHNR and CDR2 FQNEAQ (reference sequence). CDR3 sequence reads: CASSSVRLAGELFF. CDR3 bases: TGTGCCAGCAGCTCCGTGCGTCTGGCCGGGGAGCTGTTTTTT.

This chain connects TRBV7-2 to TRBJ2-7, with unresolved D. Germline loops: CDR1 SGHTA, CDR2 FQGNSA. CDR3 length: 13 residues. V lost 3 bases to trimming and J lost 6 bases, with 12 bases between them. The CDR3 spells CASSFIITSEQYF. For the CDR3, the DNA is TGTGCCAGCAGCTTTATTATAACTTCCGAGCAGTACTTC.

DNA for the CDR3: TGTGCCAGCAGCTCGACAGGGTTCCCCACTGAAGCTTTCTTT. This codes for CASSSTGFPTEAFF. J is TRBJ1-1 and V is TRBV28, with 7 bases identical to TRBD1. The CDR3 extends over 14 amino acids. Trimming removed 6 bases from V and 4 bases from J; junction bases left unmatched: 8. Germline values: CDR1 MDHEN, CDR2 SYDVKM.

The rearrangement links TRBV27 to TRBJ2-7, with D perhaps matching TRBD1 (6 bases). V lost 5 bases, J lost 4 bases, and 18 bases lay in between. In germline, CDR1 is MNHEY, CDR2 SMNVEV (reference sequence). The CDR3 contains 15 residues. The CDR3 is CASSPQQGYSYEQYF. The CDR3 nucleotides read TGTGCCAGCAGTCCCCAACAGGGTTATTCGTACGAGCAGTACTTC.

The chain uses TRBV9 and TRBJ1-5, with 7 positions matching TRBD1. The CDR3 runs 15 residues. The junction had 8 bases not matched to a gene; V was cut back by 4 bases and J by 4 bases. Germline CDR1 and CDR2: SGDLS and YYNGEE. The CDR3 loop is CASSPGGSLNQPQHF. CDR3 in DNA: TGTGCCAGCAGCCCAGGGGGGAGTCTTAATCAGCCCCAGCATTTT. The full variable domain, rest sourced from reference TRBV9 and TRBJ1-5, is DSGVTQTPKHLITATGQRVTLRCSPRSGDLSVYWYQQSLDQGLQFLIQYYNGEERAKGNILERFSAQQFPDLHSELNLSSLELGDSALYFCASSPGGSLNQPQHFGDGTRLSIL.

CDR3 sequence reads: CASSGRQGPDEKLFF. CDR3 DNA: TGTGCCAGCAGCGGACGACAGGGCCCTGATGAAAAACTGTTTTTT. The chain uses TRBV9 and TRBJ1-4; 7 nucleotides line up with TRBD1. With 3 bases clipped from V and 6 bases from J, the junction kept 8 bases outside the gene matches. Per the germline V gene, CDR1 is SGDLS and CDR2 is YYNGEE. This CDR3 is built from 15 residues.

The CDR3 bases are TGCAGCGTTGAAAAACAGGGTTCGGTCTACGAGCAGTACTTC. Amino acids: CSVEKQGSVYEQYF. The chain couples TRBV29-1 to TRBJ2-7; possible D gene TRBD1, 6 bases. The length of the CDR3 is 14 residues. The ends were cut back, 2 bases at V and 3 bases at J, with 14 bases in the middle. CDR1 SQVTM and CDR2 ANQGSEA come from the germline V gene.

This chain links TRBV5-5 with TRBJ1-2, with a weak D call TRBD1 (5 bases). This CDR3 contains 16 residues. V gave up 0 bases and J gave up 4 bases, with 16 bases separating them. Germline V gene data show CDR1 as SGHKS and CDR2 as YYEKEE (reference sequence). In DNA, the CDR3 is TGTGCCAGCAGCTTGGCCAGGGCGCCTGGCACCTATGGCTACACCTTC. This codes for CASSLARAPGTYGYTF.

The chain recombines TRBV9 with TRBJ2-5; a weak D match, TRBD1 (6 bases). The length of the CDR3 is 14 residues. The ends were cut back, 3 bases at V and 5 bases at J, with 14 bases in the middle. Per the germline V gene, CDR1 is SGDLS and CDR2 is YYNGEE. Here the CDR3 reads CASSERQAEETQYF. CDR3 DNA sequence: TGTGCCAGCAGCGAAAGACAGGCAGAGGAGACCCAGTACTTC.

CDR3 protein: CASSDRGAFF. The CDR3 DNA reads as TGTGCCAGCAGTGACCGAGGAGCTTTCTTT. The V gene is TRBV2, the J gene TRBJ1-1; D is unresolved. Germline lookup yields CDR1 SNHLY and CDR2 FYNNEI. The ends were cut back, 3 bases at V and 10 bases at J, with 6 bases in the middle. The CDR3 is 10 residues long. The full variable domain, its missing parts supplied by reference TRBV2 and TRBJ1-1, is EPEVTQTPSHQVTQMGQEVILRCVPISNHLYFYWYRQILGQKVEFLVSFYNNEISEKSEIFDDQFSVERPDGSNFTLKIRSTKLEDSAMYFCASSDRGAFFGQGTRLTVV.

CDR3 protein: CASSYRGQPYEQYF. CDR3 coding DNA: TGTGCCAGCAGCTACAGGGGCCAACCCTACGAGCAGTACTTC. The chain uses TRBV5-4 and TRBJ2-7; 7 bases match TRBD1. This CDR3 region has 14 residues. The germline gives CDR1 SGHNT, CDR2 YYREEE (reference sequence). With V trimmed by 3 bases and J by 2 bases, 5 bases remained unmatched.

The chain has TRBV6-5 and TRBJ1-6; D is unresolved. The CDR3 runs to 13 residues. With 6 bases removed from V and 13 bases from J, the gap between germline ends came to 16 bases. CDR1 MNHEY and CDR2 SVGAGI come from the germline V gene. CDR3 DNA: TGTGCCAGCAGCCGCGCCCCGGCCATCCCCCTCCACTTT. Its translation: CASSRAPAIPLHF.

The CDR3 DNA reads as TGTGCCAGCAGTGGGGGGCCTACTCCCACAGATACGCAGTATTTT. Translated, it gives CASSGGPTPTDTQYF. The chain recombines TRBV6-1 with TRBJ2-3; D possibly corresponds to TRBD1 (6 bases). V gave up 4 bases and J gave up 2 bases, with 13 bases separating them. Germline loops: CDR1 MNHNS, CDR2 SASEGT. The CDR3 extends over 15 amino acids.

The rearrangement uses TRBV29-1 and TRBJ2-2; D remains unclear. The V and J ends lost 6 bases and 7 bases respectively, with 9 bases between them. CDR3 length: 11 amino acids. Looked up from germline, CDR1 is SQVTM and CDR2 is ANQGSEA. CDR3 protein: CSVPWGGELFF. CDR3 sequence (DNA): TGCAGCGTCCCGTGGGGCGGGGAGCTGTTTTTT.

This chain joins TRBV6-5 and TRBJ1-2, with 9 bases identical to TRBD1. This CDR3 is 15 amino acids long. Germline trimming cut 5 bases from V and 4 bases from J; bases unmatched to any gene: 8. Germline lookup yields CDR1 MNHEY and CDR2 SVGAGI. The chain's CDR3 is CASSATGGASYGYTF. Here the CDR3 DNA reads TGTGCCAGCAGTGCCACAGGGGGCGCGAGCTATGGCTACACCTTC.

CDR3 loop: CSGTDGYEQYF. The CDR3 DNA sequence: TGCAGCGGAACCGACGGCTACGAGCAGTACTTC. J is TRBJ2-7 and V is TRBV29-1; unclear D gene. The germline CDR1 and CDR2 sequences are SQVTM and ANQGSEA. The CDR3 contains 11 residues. V was pared by 7 bases and J by 3 bases, with 10 bases between.

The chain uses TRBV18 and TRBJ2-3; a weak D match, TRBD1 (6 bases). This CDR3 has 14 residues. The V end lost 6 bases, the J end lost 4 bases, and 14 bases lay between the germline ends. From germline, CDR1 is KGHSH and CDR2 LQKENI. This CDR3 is CASSNRQAADTQYF. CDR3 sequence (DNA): TGTGCCAGCTCTAACCGACAGGCGGCAGATACGCAGTATTTT.

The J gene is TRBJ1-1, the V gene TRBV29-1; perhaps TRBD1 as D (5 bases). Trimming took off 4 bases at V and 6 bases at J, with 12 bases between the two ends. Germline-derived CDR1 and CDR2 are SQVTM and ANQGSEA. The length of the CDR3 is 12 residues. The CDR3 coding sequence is TGCAGCGTTGGGAGGGGCCAATCTGAAGCTTTCTTT. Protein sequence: CSVGRGQSEAFF.